Each of the 27 T cell receptor beta chains below was sequenced from the same sample in a study of blood T cell repertoires in COVID-19. Measured with immunoSEQ multiplex PCR; TCRdb has only the in-frame clones, and not every one. Among roughly 89,000 clones listed, 80% to 90% were seen once. The sequenced sample consisted of peripheral blood. The receptors derive from an elderly woman with acute or convalescent COVID-19.

CDR3 loop: CASSTGGRGTEQYF. CDR3 DNA: TGTGCCAGCAGCACCGGGGGCAGGGGGACCGAGCAGTACTTC. V usage is TRBV5-4 and J usage is TRBJ2-7; D may be TRBD1 (7 bases). CDR3 length equals 14 residues. Germline V gene sequence: CDR1 SGHNT, CDR2 YYREEE (reference sequence). V was trimmed by 4 bases and J by 6 bases, leaving 17 bases between them.

This clone has just a few counts. The CDR3 DNA follows: TGCGCCAGCAGCTTGGAGAGAGGCTACGAGCAGTACTTC. Translating gives CASSLERGYEQYF. This sequence joins TRBV5-1 and TRBJ2-7; D gene uncertain. Trimming took 0 bases from V and 3 from J, leaving 7 bases between them. The CDR3 loop spans 13 amino acids. The germline gives CDR1 SGHRS, CDR2 YFSETQ.

This CDR3 reads CASSLGPARGRNQPQHF. In DNA form, the CDR3 reads TGCGCCAGCAGCTTGGGCCCCGCCAGGGGACGAAATCAGCCCCAGCATTTT. The chain carries TRBV5-1 and TRBJ1-5; tentative D call: TRBD1 (6 bases). Trimming shortened V by 0 bases and J by 4 bases, and 17 bases separated the two germline ends. Germline V gene data show CDR1 as SGHRS and CDR2 as YFSETQ. The CDR3 extends over 17 amino acids.

The chain uses TRBV11-2 and TRBJ2-5; the D gene is possibly TRBD1 (5 bases). V lost 1 base and J lost 4, with 7 bases in between. Germline CDR1 and CDR2: SGHAT and FQNNGV. The length of the CDR3 is 13 residues. This CDR3 reads CASSLAGPETQYF. CDR3 bases: TGTGCCAGCAGCTTAGCAGGGCCAGAGACCCAGTACTTC.

As regards this clone: One end of the junction is discordant with germline, which a read error may explain. The chain joins TRBV7-7 to TRBJ2-5; 11 bases are a match to TRBD1. CDR1 SSHAT and CDR2 FNYEAQ come from the germline V gene (reference sequence). The CDR3 is 15 amino acids. The CDR3 protein is CASSRDRGLGETQYF. The CDR3 nucleotides read TGTGCTAGCAGCCGGGACAGGGGGTTGGGAGAGACCCAGTACTTC.

The chain joins TRBV6-1 to TRBJ2-7; TRBD1 matches 11 bases. Trimming cost V 2 bases and J 5 bases; bases outside gene matches: 14. Germline CDR1 and CDR2: MNHNS and SASEGT. This CDR3 is 18 amino acids long. CDR3 coding DNA: TGTGCCAGCAGTGAATCTCCTTTTTGGACAGGGGGCTCGAACGAGCAGTACTTC. Amino acid sequence: CASSESPFWTGGSNEQYF.

V and J are TRBV27 and TRBJ2-2; TRBD2 agrees at 9 bases. Looked up from germline, CDR1 is MNHEY and CDR2 is SMNVEV (reference sequence). The CDR3 contains 16 residues. V lost 4 bases, J lost 4 bases, and 7 bases stayed unmatched. CDR3 sequence (DNA): TGTGCCAGCAGTTCTCGAGCGGGGGGACGCACCGGGGAGCTGTTTTTT. Protein: CASSSRAGGRTGELFF.

The chain combines TRBV7-2 with TRBJ1-1; a weak D match, TRBD1 (6 bases). Germline V gene sequence: CDR1 SGHTA, CDR2 FQGNSA. Trimming took 8 bases from V and 0 from J, leaving 13 bases between them. The CDR3 consists of 14 residues. In DNA, the CDR3 is TGTGCCAGCCAGGGGCAGGCGATGAACACTGAAGCTTTCTTT. As protein: CASQGQAMNTEAFF.

This sequence joins TRBV23-1 and TRBJ2-7; D not certain. Being an ORF, TRBV23-1 has a function that is uncertain. V lost 1 base, J lost 4 bases, and 8 bases lay in between. CDR3 length: 13 residues. CDR3 amino acids: CASSQFYIYEQYF. The DNA of the CDR3 is TGCGCCAGCAGTCAATTTTACATTTACGAGCAGTACTTC.

This clone was observed a single time. The chain is built from TRBV6-1 and TRBJ2-1; tentative D call: TRBD2 (6 bases). Trimming left V 1 base short and J 4 bases short, with 11 bases between. Germline CDR1 reads MNHNS; CDR2 reads SASEGT. This CDR3 region has 15 residues. CDR3 in amino acids: CASSEEAGTYNEQFF. In nucleotides, the CDR3 is TGTGCCAGCAGTGAAGAGGCGGGGACTTACAATGAGCAGTTCTTC.

The table lists this clone with a few counts. The rearrangement uses TRBV9 and TRBJ2-1; 9 positions match TRBD2. The CDR3 is made up of 17 amino acids. Germline loops: CDR1 SGDLS, CDR2 YYNGEE. V trimming: 2 bases; J trimming: 7 bases; junction bases outside the gene matches: 13. CDR3 coding DNA: TGTGCCAGCAGCGTCTCAGGTTGGCTAGCGGGGCAAAATGAGCAGTTCTTC. Translated: CASSVSGWLAGQNEQFF.

This clone has just one count. This sequence joins TRBV10-3 and TRBJ2-7; TRBD1 matches 9 bases. Germline-derived CDR1 and CDR2 are ENHRY and SYGVKD. Germline trimming cut 3 bases from V and 3 bases from J; bases unmatched to any gene: 3. This CDR3 has 14 residues. CDR3 nucleotides: TGTGCCATCAGTGACTGGGACAGGGTCTACGAGCAGTACTTC. This sequence encodes CAISDWDRVYEQYF.

This chain links TRBV3-1 (or the pseudogene TRBV3-2) with TRBJ2-1; D may be TRBD2 (6 bases). The CDR3 extends over 15 amino acids. Between the trimmed V and J ends, which lost 3 bases and 1 base, there was a span of 10 bases. Germline-derived CDR1 and CDR2 are LGHDT and YNNKEL (reference sequence). In DNA form, the CDR3 reads TGTGCCAGCAGCCACTCCGGGGGTTCCTACAATGAGCAGTTCTTC. It is translated as CASSHSGGSYNEQFF.

The chain couples TRBV3-1 (or the pseudogene TRBV3-2) to TRBJ2-7; 8 bases match TRBD1. The CDR3 contains 14 residues. V shed 4 bases, J shed 5 bases, and the junction held 7 bases outside the gene matches. The germline CDR1 and CDR2 sequences are LGHDT and YNNKEL (reference sequence). The CDR3 bases are TGTGCCAGCAGCCTCGGACAGGGTCTTAACGAGCAGTACTTC. It specifies CASSLGQGLNEQYF.

The table lists this clone with a few counts. This chain uses TRBV7-3 with TRBJ2-1; 11 positions match TRBD2. The J segment lost 7 bases and the V segment lost 7 bases, leaving 9 bases of the junction unmatched. Germline V gives CDR1 SGHTA, CDR2 FQGTGA. CDR3 size: 15 residues. CDR3 loop: CASTASGGPVNEQFF. The CDR3 DNA sequence: TGTGCCAGCACCGCTAGCGGGGGGCCAGTTAATGAGCAGTTCTTC.

This clone was recorded a few times. The chain links TRBV19 to TRBJ1-5, with TRBD1 matching 7 bases. This CDR3 has 17 amino acids. V trimming: 4 bases; J trimming: 4 bases; junction bases outside the gene matches: 13. The germline V gene has CDR1 LNHDA and CDR2 SQIVND (reference sequence). Here the CDR3 reads CASSSGTVNILNQPQHF. CDR3 coding DNA: TGTGCCAGTAGTAGTGGGACAGTCAACATATTAAATCAGCCCCAGCATTTT.

The CDR3 DNA sequence: TGTGCCAGTAGTGTCAGCGGGGGGTTCAATGAGCAGTTCTTC. It translates to CASSVSGGFNEQFF. The chain recombines TRBV19 with TRBJ2-1; TRBD2 agrees at 9 bases. The CDR3 runs 14 residues. Germline V lookup: CDR1 LNHDA, CDR2 SQIVND (reference sequence). V lost 5 bases, J lost 6 bases, and 5 bases stayed unmatched. Drawing the rest from reference TRBV19 and TRBJ2-1, the complete variable domain is DGGITQSPKYLFRKEGQNVTLSCEQNLNHDAMYWYRQDPGQGLRLIYYSQIVNDFQKGDIAEGYSVSREKKESFPLTVTSAQKNPTAFYLCASSVSGGFNEQFFGPGTRLTVL.

The chain links TRBV27 to TRBJ2-7, with TRBD1 matching over 7 bases. CDR1 and CDR2 (germline): MNHEY, SMNVEV (reference sequence). The junction had 3 bases not matched to a gene; V was cut back by 6 bases and J by 4 bases. CDR3 length: 12 residues. The CDR3 sequence is CASSRTGYEQYF. CDR3 nucleotide sequence: TGTGCCAGCAGCCGGACAGGATACGAGCAGTACTTC.

The table lists this clone with a count of one. This chain connects TRBV28 to TRBJ1-5; D possibly corresponds to TRBD1 (5 bases). The V and J ends lost 3 bases and 9 bases respectively, with 6 bases between them. CDR1 and CDR2 from the germline V gene are MDHEN and SYDVKM. The CDR3 consists of 11 residues. The CDR3 DNA reads as TGTGCCAGCAGTTTTCAGGGGCCCCAGCATTTT. Its protein is CASSFQGPQHF.

V usage is TRBV6-1 and J usage is TRBJ1-5; D ambiguous. The V end was cut by 2 bases, the J end by 1 base, with 3 bases between. This CDR3 comprises 13 residues. Germline CDR1 reads MNHNS; CDR2 reads SASEGT. CDR3 nucleotide sequence: TGTGCCAGCAGTGAAACAAGCAATCAGCCCCAGCATTTT. It specifies CASSETSNQPQHF.

This clone has just one count. The rearrangement joins TRBV28 to TRBJ2-6; tentatively, D is TRBD2 (5 bases). V was trimmed by 5 bases and J by 15 bases, leaving 14 bases between them. The CDR3 sequence is 12 residues long. The germline V gene encodes CDR1 MDHEN and CDR2 SYDVKM. CDR3 nucleotides: TGTGCCAGCAGTCTCACTTGGGCGGGCCTGACTTTC. It translates to CASSLTWAGLTF.

The V and J genes are TRBV5-5 and TRBJ2-2, with 7 bases fitting TRBD1. This CDR3 comprises 15 residues. V lost 4 bases and J lost 5; bases outside the gene matches: 8. Germline values: CDR1 SGHKS, CDR2 YYEKEE (reference sequence). The CDR3 spells CASSPGQTRTGELFF. The CDR3 nucleotides are TGTGCCAGCAGCCCGGGACAGACCCGGACCGGGGAGCTGTTTTTT.

This chain links TRBV27 with TRBJ1-1; the D gene is possibly TRBD1 (6 bases). The CDR3 is made up of 14 amino acids. The V gene's germline CDR1 is MNHEY and CDR2 SMNVEV (reference sequence). Trimming left V 3 bases short and J 2 bases short, with 10 bases between. CDR3 amino acids: CASSFQGSNTEAFF. The CDR3 DNA reads TGTGCCAGCAGTTTCCAGGGGAGTAACACTGAAGCTTTCTTT.

CDR3 region: CASSPFRGGETDTQYF. The CDR3, as DNA: TGTGCCAGCAGCCCCTTTAGGGGGGGGGAGACAGATACGCAGTATTTT. V and J are TRBV5-4 and TRBJ2-3; perhaps TRBD2 as D (7 bases). This CDR3 comprises 16 residues. The V and J ends lost 4 bases and 3 bases respectively, with 18 bases between them. Germline V gene sequence: CDR1 SGHNT, CDR2 YYREEE (reference sequence).

This rearrangement joins TRBV18 to TRBJ1-1, with a weak D call TRBD1 (5 bases). Germline V gives CDR1 KGHSH, CDR2 LQKENI. Trimming removed 4 bases from V and 5 bases from J, with 17 bases in between. The CDR3 has 15 amino acids. The CDR3 spells CASSQGIAASTEAFF. The DNA for the CDR3 is TGTGCCAGCTCACAGGGGATCGCCGCCTCAACTGAAGCTTTCTTT.

A single count supports this clone. The chain recombines TRBV2 with TRBJ2-1; D is perhaps TRBD2 (5 bases). The ends were cut back, 6 bases at V and 7 bases at J, with 13 bases in the middle. Germline lookup yields CDR1 SNHLY and CDR2 FYNNEI. This CDR3 contains 13 residues. The DNA for the CDR3 is TGTGCCAGCAGACGCGGGCCTGTGAATGAGCAGTTCTTC. Encoded protein: CASRRGPVNEQFF.

The CDR3 spells CASNSGTGHGYTF. In nucleotides, the CDR3 is TGTGCCAGTAATTCCGGGACAGGCCATGGCTACACCTTC. The chain recombines TRBV19 with TRBJ1-2; 8 nucleotides agree with TRBD1. There are 13 residues in the CDR3. From germline, CDR1 is LNHDA and CDR2 SQIVND (reference sequence). After removal of 7 bases from V and 6 bases from J, the junction contained 7 bases not matched to a gene.